This is a list of T cell receptor beta chains from one sample in a study of blood T cell repertoires in COVID-19. Profiling relied on immunoSEQ multiplex PCR, and the TCRdb table lists in-frame clones only, not all of them. The table lists about 190,000 clones, around 88% of them singletons, with 7.5% to 10% in the top ten. Sequenced: PBMCs or T cells enriched from blood (not recorded which). Source of these receptors: a woman between 25 and 40 years old who had recovered from COVID-19. Both conserved end residues are part of each CDR3. Fields, in order: CDR3 protein, CDR3 DNA, D gene, J gene, clone size, V gene. D genes are given only for firm matches. Clone size is not always given. Where it is, it says once, few, many or a class for expanded clones.

CASSRGALNTEAFF,TGTGCCAGCAGTCGGGGGGCTCTCAACACTGAAGCTTTCTTT,-,TRBJ1-1,-,TRBV6-5
CASSDGGMDHEQYF,TGTGCCAGCAGTGACGGCGGGATGGACCACGAGCAGTACTTC,-,TRBJ2-7,-,TRBV2
CASSFVGTASTLPRGDEQYF,TGCGCCAGCAGCTTTGTAGGGACGGCTAGCACCCTGCCCCGGGGGGACGAGCAGTACTTC,TRBD2,TRBJ2-7,-,TRBV5-1
CASSLELTSGSDLYEQYF,TGTGCCAGCAGCTTGGAATTAACTAGCGGGAGTGATTTGTACGAGCAGTACTTC,TRBD2,TRBJ2-7,-,TRBV5-6
CASGLIGGGTEAFF,TGTGCCAGCGGACTTATTGGGGGGGGAACTGAAGCTTTCTTT,-,TRBJ1-1,-,TRBV6-5
CASSIDRGRYYGYTF,TGTGCCAGCAGTATCGACAGGGGGCGTTACTATGGCTACACCTTC,TRBD1,TRBJ1-2,-,TRBV28
CASSVEGRGEKLFF,TGTGCCAGCAGCGTAGAGGGACGGGGGGAAAAACTGTTTTTT,-,TRBJ1-4,-,TRBV9
CASSLTGGETAEQYF,TGTGCCAGCAGCTTGACGGGAGGGGAGACGGCCGAGCAGTACTTC,TRBD2,TRBJ2-7,once,TRBV7-3
CASSPGTSGRGTGELFF,TGTGCCAGCAGCCCAGGGACTAGCGGGAGAGGGACCGGGGAGCTGTTTTTT,TRBD2,TRBJ2-2,-,TRBV5-4
CASGKGQGKSDTQYF,TGTGCCAGTGGGAAAGGACAGGGGAAGTCCGATACGCAGTATTTT,TRBD1,TRBJ2-3,-,TRBV19
CASSQVGLAVRDTQYF,TGCGCCAGCAGCCAGGTCGGACTAGCGGTCCGGGATACGCAGTATTTT,TRBD2,TRBJ2-3,few,TRBV4-1
CASSYSIGASYEQYF,TGTGCCAGCAGTTACTCGATAGGGGCCTCCTACGAGCAGTACTTC,-,TRBJ2-7,-,TRBV6-5
CASSLGHTGGALNYGYTF,TGTGCCAGCAGTTTGGGCCATACAGGGGGCGCTCTGAACTATGGCTACACCTTC,TRBD1,TRBJ1-2,-,TRBV28
CASSQGRNQPQHF,TGTGCCAGCAGCCAAGGGCGCAATCAGCCCCAGCATTTT,-,TRBJ1-5,few,TRBV3-1/TRBV3-2
CASSLTPTGEETQYF,TGCGCCAGCAGCTTGACTCCGACAGGGGAAGAGACCCAGTACTTC,TRBD1,TRBJ2-5,-,TRBV5-1
CASTLTGGNEKLFF,TGTGCCAGCACCTTGACAGGGGGCAATGAAAAACTGTTTTTT,TRBD1,TRBJ1-4,-,TRBV7-9
CASSIARGQSYGYTF,TGTGCCAGTAGTATCGCGAGGGGACAGAGCTATGGCTACACCTTC,TRBD1,TRBJ1-2,few,TRBV19
CASTTGKDGNEQFF,TGTGCCAGCACAACAGGGAAAGATGGCAATGAGCAGTTCTTC,-,TRBJ2-1,-,TRBV9
CASSLGSNSPLHF,TGCGCCAGCAGCTTGGGCAGTAATTCACCCCTCCACTTT,-,TRBJ1-6,once,TRBV5-1
CASSQGDRVGEQYF,TGCGCCAGCAGCCAAGGGGACAGGGTTGGCGAGCAGTACTTC,TRBD1,TRBJ2-7,-,TRBV4-1
CASSPRTGGKSTEAFF,TGTGCCAGCTCACCACGTACAGGGGGGAAGAGTACTGAAGCTTTCTTT,TRBD1,TRBJ1-1,-,TRBV18
CASSYGGREYTQYF,TGTGCCAGCAGTTACGGAGGTCGGGAATATACGCAGTATTTT,-,TRBJ2-3,-,TRBV6-6
CASSLPLQGLAYEQYF,TGTGCCAGCAGTTTGCCACTCCAGGGACTAGCCTACGAGCAGTACTTC,TRBD2,TRBJ2-7,once,TRBV28
CASSLYIITYEQYF,TGTGCCAGCAGCTTGTATATTATTACCTACGAGCAGTACTTC,-,TRBJ2-7,-,TRBV5-5
CASSLASRGWTETQYF,TGTGCCAGCAGCTTGGCCAGCAGGGGTTGGACGGAGACCCAGTACTTC,-,TRBJ2-5,-,TRBV5-6
CASSLYISYEQYF,TGTGCCAGCAGTTTATACATCTCCTACGAGCAGTACTTC,-,TRBJ2-7,once,TRBV28
CASSEGLAVYNEQFF,TGTGCCAGCAGTGAAGGGCTAGCGGTCTACAATGAGCAGTTCTTC,TRBD2,TRBJ2-1,-,TRBV2
CASSLSKGAAGNQPQHF,TGTGCCAGCAGTTTAAGCAAGGGGGCTGCGGGAAATCAGCCCCAGCATTTT,TRBD1,TRBJ1-5,-,TRBV28
CASSHSGFSTDTQYF,TGTGCCAGCAGCCACAGCGGATTTAGCACAGATACGCAGTATTTT,-,TRBJ2-3,-,TRBV7-2
CSASTSGSTYEQYF,TGCAGTGCTAGTACTAGCGGGAGTACGTACGAGCAGTACTTC,TRBD2,TRBJ2-7,-,TRBV20-1
CATSRDKGLDGYTF,TGTGCCACCAGCAGAGATAAGGGACTGGACGGCTACACCTTC,-,TRBJ1-2,once,TRBV15
CASSLGGIYNEQFF,TGTGCCAGCAGCTTGGGGGGGATATACAATGAGCAGTTCTTC,TRBD2,TRBJ2-1,-,TRBV7-2
CASSFQRGYQNEQYF,TGTGCCAGCAGCTTCCAGCGAGGGTATCAGAACGAGCAGTACTTC,-,TRBJ2-7,-,TRBV7-2
CATSDVTGNTGELFF,TGTGCCACCAGTGATGTGACAGGAAACACCGGGGAGCTGTTTTTT,-,TRBJ2-2,-,TRBV24-1
CASSFSSFGVEIVYGYTF,TGTGCCAGCAGTTTTTCGTCTTTCGGGGTAGAAATCGTTTATGGCTACACCTTC,-,TRBJ1-2,-,TRBV28
CASSLGLASSYEQYF,TGTGCCAGCTCCCTCGGACTAGCGTCCTCCTACGAGCAGTACTTC,TRBD2,TRBJ2-7,-,TRBV18
CSVLDRAEKLFF,TGCAGCGTCCTGGACAGGGCGGAAAAACTGTTTTTT,TRBD1,TRBJ1-4,-,TRBV29-1
CASSYSLDRAEKLFF,TGTGCCAGCAGTTACTCCCTGGACAGGGCCGAAAAACTGTTTTTT,TRBD1,TRBJ1-4,-,TRBV6-5
CASSLVSGEFTEAFF,TGCGCCAGCAGCTTGGTATCCGGGGAATTCACTGAAGCTTTCTTT,-,TRBJ1-1,-,TRBV5-1
CASSFFRTGGGYIF,TGTGCCAGCAGCTTTTTCCGCACGGGCGGAGGCTACATCTTC,-,TRBJ1-2,-,TRBV7-8
CASSWGGMETQYF,TGTGCCAGCAGCTGGGGAGGGATGGAGACCCAGTACTTC,TRBD2,TRBJ2-5,-,TRBV7-9
CASSSSDRILGGYTF,TGTGCCAGCAGTTCTAGTGACAGGATCCTCGGTGGCTACACCTTC,-,TRBJ1-2,-,TRBV6-5
CASSPEPSYEQYF,TGTGCCAGTAGTCCCGAGCCCTCTTACGAGCAGTACTTC,-,TRBJ2-7,-,TRBV19
CAWSAPRGRAFF,TGTGCCTGGAGTGCCCCACGAGGAAGAGCTTTCTTT,-,TRBJ1-1,few,TRBV30
CASRGGDEKLFF,TGCGCCAGCAGAGGGGGCGACGAAAAACTGTTTTTT,TRBD1,TRBJ1-4,-,TRBV5-1
CASSLGGHYEQYF,TGTGCCAGCAGTTTAGGAGGGCACTACGAGCAGTACTTC,-,TRBJ2-7,once,TRBV28
CASSRGTTRYNEQFF,TGTGCCAGCAGCCGGGGGACTACCAGATACAATGAGCAGTTCTTC,TRBD2,TRBJ2-1,-,TRBV4-2
CASSSSVITGLGATGELFF,TGTGCCAGCAGTTCATCCGTAATTACGGGACTAGGGGCCACCGGGGAGCTGTTTTTT,TRBD2,TRBJ2-2,-,TRBV5-6
CASTDRVGNTIYF,TGTGCCAGCACCGACAGGGTTGGAAACACCATATATTTT,TRBD1,TRBJ1-3,few,TRBV28
CASSLGSGQGNEKLFF,TGCGCCAGCAGCCTTGGATCGGGACAGGGGAATGAAAAACTGTTTTTT,TRBD1,TRBJ1-4,-,TRBV4-1
CASSVASLSYNEQFF,TGTGCCAGCAGCGTAGCTAGCCTTTCCTACAATGAGCAGTTCTTC,-,TRBJ2-1,-,TRBV9
CASSQGIRNTEAFF,TGTGCCAGCAGCCAAGGTATCAGGAACACTGAAGCTTTCTTT,-,TRBJ1-1,-,TRBV3-1/TRBV3-2